Shown below are 2 T cell receptor beta chains from a single sample sequenced in a study of T-cell memory formation after mild COVID-19. TCRdb analysed the 5' RACE reads with MiXCR anew, one entry per CDR3 protein. There are hundreds of thousands of distinct CDR3 sequences in the sample; around 27% occur only once, and around an eighth lies in the top ten. The sample was PBMCs or a T cell subset sorted from them (not recorded which). Every receptor here comes from an adult woman who had mild COVID-19 (a few samples of this study predate the infection). Cell type and time point are not known.

V gene TRBV7-6 combines with J gene TRBJ2-7; 10 nucleotides agree with TRBD1. J was trimmed by 5 bases and V by 5 bases; bases with no gene match: 9. The CDR3 totals 15 residues. Germline V gene lookup returns CDR1 SGHVS and CDR2 FNYEAQ. The CDR3: CASSMTAGTGDEQYF. The CDR3 DNA reads TGTGCCAGCAGCATGACGGCCGGGACAGGGGACGAGCAGTACTTC.

V and J are TRBV20-1 and TRBJ2-3; the D is unclear. Trimming removed 3 bases at V and 3 bases at J, with 16 bases between. Germline-derived CDR1 and CDR2 are DFQATT and SNEGSKA (reference sequence). The CDR3 extends over 15 amino acids. The CDR3 reads CSASIDVGTTDTQYF. CDR3 nucleotides: TGCAGTGCTAGTATTGACGTCGGAACTACAGATACGCAGTATTTT.